The T cell receptor (beta chain) under discussion was sequenced for a study of blood T cell repertoires in COVID-19. Whole-study context: The United States, Italy and Spain were the sources of the acute and convalescent COVID-19 samples. Nucleic acid was either cDNA or gDNA, and it came from T cells, B-cell-depleted T cells, or PBMCs.

Data came from immunoSEQ multiplex PCR; TCRdb stores just in-frame clones and leaves some out. Counted here are about 50,000 clones, about 88% occurring once; the ten biggest clones make up just over 3%. This clone is a singleton in its sample. This CDR3 has 17 amino acids. From germline, CDR1 is SGHTA and CDR2 FQGNSA. V was trimmed by 1 base and J by 0 bases, leaving 13 bases between them. This TCR derives from a woman between 50 and 59 years old who had recovered from COVID-19. The specimen was PBMCs or T cells enriched from blood (not recorded which). The chain recombines TRBV7-2 with TRBJ1-5; D remains ambiguous. The chain's CDR3 is CASSLVSQAYSNQPQHF. CDR3 nucleotides: TGTGCCAGCAGCTTAGTTAGCCAAGCATATAGCAATCAGCCCCAGCATTTT.